The 7 T cell receptor beta chains below all came from one sample that was sequenced in a study of blood T cell repertoires in COVID-19. Libraries were prepared by immunoSEQ multiplex PCR; TCRdb keeps only in-frame clonotypes and omits some of them. The table lists 190,000 or so clones, around 88% of them singletons. Sequenced material: PBMCs or T cells enriched from blood (not recorded which). All receptors derive from a woman aged 25-40 years who had been exposed to COVID-19.

The chain has TRBV3-1 (or the pseudogene TRBV3-2) and TRBJ1-3, with D tentatively TRBD1 (5 bases). The CDR3 runs 14 residues. V was clipped by 2 bases and J by 4 bases, with 9 bases between them. Germline V gene data show CDR1 as LGHDT and CDR2 as YNNKEL (reference sequence). The CDR3 sequence: CASSQYRNGNTIYF. The CDR3 nucleotides read TGTGCCAGCAGCCAATACAGGAACGGAAACACCATATATTTT.

The chain carries TRBV28 and TRBJ1-6; D remains ambiguous. The V gene's germline CDR1 is MDHEN and CDR2 SYDVKM. This CDR3 has 10 residues. V was clipped by 8 bases and J by 8 bases, with 4 bases between them. CDR3 loop: CASGDSPLHF. The CDR3 DNA follows: TGTGCCAGCGGAGATTCACCCCTCCACTTT.

The chain recombines TRBV6-1 with TRBJ2-7; D perhaps matches TRBD1 (7 bases). The CDR3 is made up of 14 amino acids. Germline values: CDR1 MNHNS, CDR2 SASEGT. The V and J ends lost 2 bases and 7 bases respectively, with 15 bases between them. CDR3 in DNA: TGTGCCAGCAGTGAACAGGGGGGTAAAGGTGAGCAGTACTTC. Translated: CASSEQGGKGEQYF.

The V and J genes are TRBV10-3 and TRBJ2-1, with TRBD2 as a possible D gene (5 bases). V gave up 3 bases and J gave up 1 base, with 13 bases separating them. The CDR3 runs to 16 residues. CDR1 is ENHRY, CDR2 SYGVKD, per germline. The CDR3 DNA reads as TGTGCCATCAGTGATTCCGGGAAGATTTCCTACAATGAGCAGTTCTTC. It is translated as CAISDSGKISYNEQFF.

This sequence joins TRBV6-5 and TRBJ2-7; possible D gene TRBD2, 5 bases. Trimming removed 6 bases at V and 3 bases at J, with 12 bases between. Germline V gene data show CDR1 as MNHEY and CDR2 as SVGAGI. The CDR3 contains 13 residues. CDR3 nucleotides: TGTGCCAGCAGATCGCCCGGGGTCTACGAGCAGTACTTC. Its protein product is CASRSPGVYEQYF.

The chain is built from TRBV2 and TRBJ1-2; 10 nucleotides align to TRBD1. The CDR3 has 13 amino acids. Germline V gene lookup returns CDR1 SNHLY and CDR2 FYNNEI. Trimming cost V 7 bases and J 6 bases; bases outside gene matches: 5. The CDR3 DNA reads as TGTGCCAGCACCGGTGGGACAGGGGATGGCTACACCTTC. Translating it yields CASTGGTGDGYTF.

V usage is TRBV5-4 and J usage is TRBJ2-3; 7 nucleotides match TRBD1. The CDR3 is made up of 14 amino acids. J was trimmed by 5 bases and V by 4 bases; bases with no gene match: 7. CDR1 is SGHNT, CDR2 YYREEE, per germline (reference sequence). DNA of the CDR3: TGTGCCAGCAGCACGGGACAGAGAGAAGATACGCAGTATTTT. Translating it yields CASSTGQREDTQYF.